A selection of T cell receptor beta chains follows, all from one sample in a study of shared clonotypes between healthy human individuals. TCRdb's table, derived via immunoSEQ multiplex PCR, lists solely in-frame clones and lacks some. Here the sample spans about 2.1 million clones, under 95% being singletons. The specimen sequenced was naive CD8+ T cells from PBMCs. The source of these receptors is a man in his late teens or twenties in good health. Some clones in this sample may be carry-over from other donors' samples. Each CDR3 is given with its conserved first and last residue. The order of the fields is V gene, J gene, D gene, clone size, CDR3 protein, CDR3 DNA. A D gene is named only where the DNA matches it firmly. Clone size, where shown, is once, few, many, or a class for clones that have expanded.

TRBV27,TRBJ2-1,TRBD1,NA,CASSSSFPDRDNEQFF,TGTGCCAGCAGTTCCTCGTTCCCGGACAGGGACAATGAGCAGTTCTTC
TRBV19,TRBJ1-2,TRBD1,once,CAIRDRGLDGYTF,TGTGCCATACGAGACAGGGGGCTGGATGGCTACACCTTC
TRBV27,TRBJ2-7,NA,NA,CASIGPSYEQYF,TGTGCCAGCATCGGCCCGTCCTACGAGCAGTACTTC
TRBV28,TRBJ1-1,NA,NA,CASSPARGSTEAFF,TGTGCCAGCAGTCCCGCAAGGGGTTCCACTGAAGCTTTCTTT
TRBV27,TRBJ1-5,NA,NA,CASSLGRGQPQHF,TGTGCCAGCAGTTTGGGCAGGGGCCAGCCCCAGCATTTT
TRBV29-1,TRBJ1-4,NA,NA,CSARTEEKLFF,TGCAGCGCCAGGACAGAAGAAAAACTGTTTTTT
TRBV19,TRBJ1-1,NA,NA,CASSTELFGEAFF,TGTGCCAGTAGTACGGAGTTGTTCGGCGAGGCTTTCTTT
TRBV28,TRBJ2-1,TRBD2,once,CASSFRSSGMGGEQFF,TGTGCCAGCAGTTTCAGGTCTAGCGGGATGGGGGGTGAGCAGTTCTTC
TRBV4-3,TRBJ2-2,NA,NA,CASSHPRRGQVPNTGELFF,TGCGCCAGCAGCCACCCGAGACGGGGTCAGGTACCGAACACCGGGGAGCTGTTTTTT
TRBV4-1,TRBJ1-4,TRBD1,NA,CASSQVQGANEKLFF,TGCGCCAGCAGCCAAGTACAGGGGGCTAATGAAAAACTGTTTTTT
TRBV6-1,TRBJ1-5,NA,NA,CASSERLGLVGGNQPQHF,TGTGCCAGCAGTGAGAGACTGGGGCTAGTGGGGGGTAATCAGCCCCAGCATTTT
TRBV15,TRBJ1-1,NA,NA,CATSPGFMNTEAFF,TGTGCCACCAGCCCAGGGTTCATGAACACTGAAGCTTTCTTT
TRBV27,TRBJ2-7,TRBD2,NA,CASSSSGSSYEQYF,TGTGCCAGCAGTTCTAGCGGGAGCTCCTACGAGCAGTACTTC
TRBV27,TRBJ1-1,TRBD1,NA,CASSPLHLRDSYTEAFF,TGTGCCAGCAGTCCCCTCCATTTAAGGGACAGCTATACTGAAGCTTTCTTT
TRBV5-8,TRBJ1-2,NA,NA,CASSLRTEGYGYTF,TGTGCCAGCAGCTTGAGAACCGAGGGCTATGGCTACACCTTC
TRBV13,TRBJ2-7,TRBD2,NA,CASSSREGSGSSYEQYF,TGTGCCAGCAGCTCCCGGGAGGGGAGCGGGAGCTCCTACGAGCAGTACTTC
TRBV9,TRBJ2-1,NA,NA,CASSVAYNEQFF,TGTGCCAGCAGCGTAGCATACAATGAGCAGTTCTTC
TRBV6-5,TRBJ2-5,NA,NA,CASTQTGETQYF,TGTGCCAGCACCCAGACGGGGGAGACCCAGTACTTC
TRBV6-1,TRBJ1-2,TRBD1,once,CASSEGQGGGYGYTF,TGTGCCAGCAGTGAAGGACAGGGCGGGGGCTATGGCTACACCTTC
TRBV27,TRBJ1-2,NA,NA,CASSCVVCSGYTF,TGTGCCAGCAGTTGTGTGGTGTGTAGCGGCTACACCTTC
TRBV28,TRBJ2-2,NA,NA,CASSFPFPPNTGELFF,TGTGCCAGCAGTTTCCCCTTCCCCCCGAACACCGGGGAGCTGTTTTTT
TRBV29-1,TRBJ1-1,NA,few,CSVDVRGSGEAFF,TGCAGCGTTGATGTCAGGGGTTCTGGTGAAGCTTTCTTT
TRBV25-1,TRBJ2-7,NA,NA,CASSGDEQYF,TGTGCCAGCAGTGGGGACGAGCAGTACTTC
TRBV19,TRBJ2-1,NA,NA,CASSIVWNEQFF,TGTGCCAGTAGTATAGTTTGGAATGAGCAGTTCTTC
TRBV29-1,TRBJ2-1,TRBD2,NA,CSVDPAGGYNEQFF,TGCAGCGTTGATCCAGCGGGAGGGTACAATGAGCAGTTCTTC
TRBV29-1,TRBJ1-1,NA,few,CSVVPPNTEAFF,TGCAGCGTTGTGCCACCGAACACTGAAGCTTTCTTT
TRBV5-1,TRBJ2-7,NA,NA,CASSSRGATDPYEQYF,TGCGCCAGCAGCTCCCGTGGGGCGACGGACCCTTACGAGCAGTACTTC
TRBV9,TRBJ1-3,TRBD1,once,CASSVSDRDGNTIYF,TGTGCCAGCAGCGTAAGCGACAGGGATGGAAACACCATATATTTT
TRBV28,TRBJ1-1,TRBD1,NA,CASRPAGTVFGSTEAFF,TGTGCCAGCAGACCCGCCGGGACAGTATTCGGGAGCACTGAAGCTTTCTTT
TRBV2,TRBJ1-2,NA,NA,CASRSGNGYTF,TGTGCCAGCAGATCAGGAAATGGCTACACCTTC
TRBV15,TRBJ2-3,TRBD2,NA,CATSRSRTSVTDTQYF,TGTGCCACCAGCAGATCCCGGACTAGCGTGACAGATACGCAGTATTTT
TRBV27,TRBJ2-1,TRBD2,once,CASSLGGGLASLPFF,TGTGCCAGCAGTTTAGGGGGGGGACTAGCGTCGTTGCCGTTCTTC
TRBV7-2,TRBJ1-5,TRBD1,NA,CASSITIIGQGVNQPQHF,TGTGCCAGCAGTATAACCATAATAGGACAGGGAGTCAATCAGCCCCAGCATTTT